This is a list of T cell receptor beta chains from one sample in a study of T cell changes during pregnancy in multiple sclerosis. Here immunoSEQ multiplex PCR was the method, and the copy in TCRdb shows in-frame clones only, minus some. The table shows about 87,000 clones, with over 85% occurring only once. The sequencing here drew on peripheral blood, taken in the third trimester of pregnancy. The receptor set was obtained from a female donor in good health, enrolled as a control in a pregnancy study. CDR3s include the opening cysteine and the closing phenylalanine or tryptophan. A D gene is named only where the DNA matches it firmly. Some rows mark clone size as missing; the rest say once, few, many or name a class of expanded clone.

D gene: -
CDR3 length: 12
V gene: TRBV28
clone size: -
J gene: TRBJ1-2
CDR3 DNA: TGTGCCAGCAGTTCCGACACCTATGGCTACACCTTC
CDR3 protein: CASSSDTYGYTF

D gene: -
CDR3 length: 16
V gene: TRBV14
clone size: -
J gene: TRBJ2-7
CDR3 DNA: TGTGCCAGCAGCCAAGAGGATGCTTGGGACATGGGAGAGCAGTACTTC
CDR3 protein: CASSQEDAWDMGEQYF

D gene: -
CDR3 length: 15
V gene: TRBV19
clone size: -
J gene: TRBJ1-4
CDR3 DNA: TGTGCCAGTAGTATCCGCCAGGGAACTAATGAAAAACTGTTTTTT
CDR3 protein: CASSIRQGTNEKLFF

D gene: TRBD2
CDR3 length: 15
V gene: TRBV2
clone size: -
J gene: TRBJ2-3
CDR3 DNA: TGTGCCAGCAGTGAAGAGGCGGGAGCCACAGATACGCAGTATTTT
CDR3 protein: CASSEEAGATDTQYF

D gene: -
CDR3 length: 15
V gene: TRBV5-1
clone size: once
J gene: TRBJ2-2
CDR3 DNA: TGCGCCAGCAGCTTGGCTAGCGATAGGTCCGGGGAGCTGTTTTTT
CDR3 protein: CASSLASDRSGELFF

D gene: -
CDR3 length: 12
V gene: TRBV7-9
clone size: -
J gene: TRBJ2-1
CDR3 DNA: TGTGCCAGCAGTATTAGCGGAAAGTGGCAGTTCTTC
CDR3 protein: CASSISGKWQFF

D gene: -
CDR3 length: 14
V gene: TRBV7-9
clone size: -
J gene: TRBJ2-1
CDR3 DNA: TGTGCCAGCAGCTCCCCGGGAGTCTACAATGAGCAGTTCTTC
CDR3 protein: CASSSPGVYNEQFF

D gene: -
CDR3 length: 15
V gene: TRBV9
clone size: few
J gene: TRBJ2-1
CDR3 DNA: TGTGCCAGCAGCGTAGCGGACAACTCCTACAATGAGCAGTTCTTC
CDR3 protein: CASSVADNSYNEQFF

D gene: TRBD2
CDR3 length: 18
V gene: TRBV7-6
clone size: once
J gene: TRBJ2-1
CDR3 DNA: TGTGCCAGCAGTTCATTAGAGACGGGGGGTTCCCTTTACAATGAGCAGTTCTTC
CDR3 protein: CASSSLETGGSLYNEQFF

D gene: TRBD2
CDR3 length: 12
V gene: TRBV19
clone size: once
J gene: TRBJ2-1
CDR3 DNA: TGTGCCAGTGGACTAGCTCCCAATGAGCAGTTCTTC
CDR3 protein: CASGLAPNEQFF

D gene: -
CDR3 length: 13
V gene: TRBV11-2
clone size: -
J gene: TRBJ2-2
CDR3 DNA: TGTGCCAGCAGTCCCATGGGCAAGGGGGAGCTGTTTTTT
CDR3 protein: CASSPMGKGELFF

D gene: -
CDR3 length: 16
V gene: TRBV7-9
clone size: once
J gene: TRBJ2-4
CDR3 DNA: TGTGCCAGCAGCTCCGATGGCCCCCTGGCCAAAAACATTCAGTACTTC
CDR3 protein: CASSSDGPLAKNIQYF

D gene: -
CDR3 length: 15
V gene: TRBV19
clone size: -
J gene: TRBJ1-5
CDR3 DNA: TGTGCCAGTAGTGCAACGCGGGGGGGCAATCAGCCCCAGCATTTT
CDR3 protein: CASSATRGGNQPQHF

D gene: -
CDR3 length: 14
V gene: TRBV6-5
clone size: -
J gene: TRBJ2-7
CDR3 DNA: TGTGCCAGCAGTTACCAGGACAGACGATACGAGCAGTACTTC
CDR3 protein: CASSYQDRRYEQYF

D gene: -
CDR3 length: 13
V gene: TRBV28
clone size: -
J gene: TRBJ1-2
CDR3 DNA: TGTGCCAGCAGTCTGACAGTATCCTATGGCTACACCTTC
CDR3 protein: CASSLTVSYGYTF

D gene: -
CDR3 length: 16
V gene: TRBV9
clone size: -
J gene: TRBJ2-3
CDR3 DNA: TGTGCCAGCAGCTCCCCCCCGGGACTTTTTTCGGATACGCAGTATTTT
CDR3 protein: CASSSPPGLFSDTQYF

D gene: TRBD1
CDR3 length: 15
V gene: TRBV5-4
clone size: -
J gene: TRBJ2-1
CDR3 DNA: TGTGCCAGCACCCTCAAAGGGACAGGGAAAAATGAGCAGTTCTTC
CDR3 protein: CASTLKGTGKNEQFF

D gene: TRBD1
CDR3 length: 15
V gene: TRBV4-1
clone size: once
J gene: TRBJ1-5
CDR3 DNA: TGCGCCAGCAGCCAAGTTAGGGACAGTAATCAGCCCCAGCATTTT
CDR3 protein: CASSQVRDSNQPQHF

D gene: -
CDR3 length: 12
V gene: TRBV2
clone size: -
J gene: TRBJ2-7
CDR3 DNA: TGTGCCAGCAGTGAACACTCCTACGAGCAGTACTTC
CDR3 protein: CASSEHSYEQYF

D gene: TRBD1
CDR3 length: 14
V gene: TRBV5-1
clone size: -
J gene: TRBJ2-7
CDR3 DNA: TGCGCCAGCAGCTTGGCTGGACAGGACTACGAGCAGTACTTC
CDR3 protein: CASSLAGQDYEQYF

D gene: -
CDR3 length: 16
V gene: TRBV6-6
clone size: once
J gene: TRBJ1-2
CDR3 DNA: TGTGCCAGCAGTTACTCGCAAGGGGTTACTAACTATGGCTACACCTTC
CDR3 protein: CASSYSQGVTNYGYTF

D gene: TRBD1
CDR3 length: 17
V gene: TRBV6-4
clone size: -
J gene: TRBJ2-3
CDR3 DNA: TGTGCCAGCAGTGACTCGAGGGGGCGCAATCCGACAGATACGCAGTATTTT
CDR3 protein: CASSDSRGRNPTDTQYF

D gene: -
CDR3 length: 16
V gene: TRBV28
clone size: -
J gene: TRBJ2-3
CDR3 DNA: TGTGCCAGCAGTTTATACCGCGGGACAGGCACAGATACGCAGTATTTT
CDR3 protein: CASSLYRGTGTDTQYF

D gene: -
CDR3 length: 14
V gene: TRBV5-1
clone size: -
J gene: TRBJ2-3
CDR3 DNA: TGCGCCAGCAGGCCGGGACTTAGCACAGATACGCAGTATTTT
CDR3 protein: CASRPGLSTDTQYF

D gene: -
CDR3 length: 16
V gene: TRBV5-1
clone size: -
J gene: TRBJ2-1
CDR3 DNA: TGCGCCAGCAGCTTGGCCATGGGAGTGGGTTACAATGAGCAGTTCTTC
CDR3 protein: CASSLAMGVGYNEQFF

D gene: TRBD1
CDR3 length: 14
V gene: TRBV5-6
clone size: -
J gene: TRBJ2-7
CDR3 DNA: TGTGCCAGCAGCGGACCGGGACAGGACTACGAGCAGTACTTC
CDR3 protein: CASSGPGQDYEQYF

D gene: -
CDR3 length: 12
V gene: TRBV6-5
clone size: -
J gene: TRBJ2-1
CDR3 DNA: TGTGCCAGCGGCACCTCCTACAATGAGCAGTTCTTC
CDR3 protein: CASGTSYNEQFF

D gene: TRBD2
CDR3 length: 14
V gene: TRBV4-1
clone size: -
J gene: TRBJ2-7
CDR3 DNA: TGCGCCAGCAGCCAAGTGGGACTAGCGGTCGAGCAGTACTTC
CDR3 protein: CASSQVGLAVEQYF

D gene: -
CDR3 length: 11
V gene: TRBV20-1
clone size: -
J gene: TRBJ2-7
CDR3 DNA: TGCAGTGCTAGTTATGCGGACGAGCAGTACTTC
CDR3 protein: CSASYADEQYF

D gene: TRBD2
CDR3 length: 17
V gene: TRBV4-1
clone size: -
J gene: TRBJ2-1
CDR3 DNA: TGCGCCAGCAGCCATGAAACCGGGACTAGCAGCTACAATGAGCAGTTCTTC
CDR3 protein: CASSHETGTSSYNEQFF

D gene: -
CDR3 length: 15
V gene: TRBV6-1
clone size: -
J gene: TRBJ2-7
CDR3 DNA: TGTGCCAACTCCCTGGGGGCGCAGTTAGGCTACGAGCAGTACTTC
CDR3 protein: CANSLGAQLGYEQYF

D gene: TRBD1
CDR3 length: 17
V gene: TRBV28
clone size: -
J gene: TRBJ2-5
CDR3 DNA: TGTGCCAGCAGTTTACTCCTGACAGGGGCAAAGGACGAGACCCAGTACTTC
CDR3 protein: CASSLLLTGAKDETQYF

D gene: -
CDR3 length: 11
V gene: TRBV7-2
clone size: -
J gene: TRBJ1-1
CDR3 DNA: TGTGCCAGCAGCCCCGACAGGAAAGCTTTCTTT
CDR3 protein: CASSPDRKAFF

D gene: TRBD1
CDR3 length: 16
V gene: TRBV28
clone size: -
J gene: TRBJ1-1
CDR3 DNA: TGTGCCAGCAGTTTACCTCTACAGGGGGCAGGGACTGAAGCTTTCTTT
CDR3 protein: CASSLPLQGAGTEAFF

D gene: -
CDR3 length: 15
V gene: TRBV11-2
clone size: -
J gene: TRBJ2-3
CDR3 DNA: TGTGCCAGCAGGCCGGGACTCTCCCCGGGAGATACGCAGTATTTT
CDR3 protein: CASRPGLSPGDTQYF

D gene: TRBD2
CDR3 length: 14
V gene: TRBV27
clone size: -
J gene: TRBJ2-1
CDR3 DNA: TGTGCCAGCAGAGAGGTGCGGGGGTACAATGAGCAGTTCTTC
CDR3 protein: CASREVRGYNEQFF

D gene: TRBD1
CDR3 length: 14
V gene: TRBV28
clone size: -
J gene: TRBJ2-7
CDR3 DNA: TGTGCCAGCAGTTTCCCAGGACAGGGGTACGAGCAGTACTTC
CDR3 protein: CASSFPGQGYEQYF

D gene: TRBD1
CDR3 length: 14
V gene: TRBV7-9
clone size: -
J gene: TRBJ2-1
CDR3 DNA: TGTGCCAGCAGCCGGGACAGGGGGTACAATGAGCAGTTCTTC
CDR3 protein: CASSRDRGYNEQFF

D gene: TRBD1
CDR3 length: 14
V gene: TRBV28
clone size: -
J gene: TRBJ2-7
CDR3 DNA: TGTGCCAGCAACTACAGGGACAGGGGGTGGGAGCAGTACTTC
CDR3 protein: CASNYRDRGWEQYF

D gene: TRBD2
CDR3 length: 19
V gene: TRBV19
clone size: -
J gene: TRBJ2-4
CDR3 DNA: TGTGCCAGTTCTCTAGCGGGAGGAGTGCATGGGTTAGCCAAAAACATTCAGTACTTC
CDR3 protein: CASSLAGGVHGLAKNIQYF

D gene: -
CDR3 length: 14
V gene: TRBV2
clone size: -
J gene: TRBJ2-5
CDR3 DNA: TGTGCCAGCAGTGTACTAACAGGCCAAGAGACCCAGTACTTC
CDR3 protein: CASSVLTGQETQYF

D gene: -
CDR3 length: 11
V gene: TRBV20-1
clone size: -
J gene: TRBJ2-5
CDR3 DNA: TGCAGTGCTACCGGGGGAGAGACCCAGTACTTC
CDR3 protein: CSATGGETQYF

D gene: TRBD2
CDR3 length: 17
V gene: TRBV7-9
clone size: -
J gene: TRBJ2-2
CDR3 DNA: TGTGCCAGCAGCCCTTGGGGTAGCGGGGCGAACACCGGGGAGCTGTTTTTT
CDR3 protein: CASSPWGSGANTGELFF

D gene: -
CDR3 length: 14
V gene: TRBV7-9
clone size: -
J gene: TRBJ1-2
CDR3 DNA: TGTGCCAGCAGCTTCGCGCTCCTTAACTATGGCTACACCTTC
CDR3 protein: CASSFALLNYGYTF

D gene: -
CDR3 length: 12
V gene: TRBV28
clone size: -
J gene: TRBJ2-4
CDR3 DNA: TGTGCCAGCAGCGACAACAAAAACATTCAGTACTTC
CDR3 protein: CASSDNKNIQYF

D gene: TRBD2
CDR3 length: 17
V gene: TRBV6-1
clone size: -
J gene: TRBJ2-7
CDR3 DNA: TGTGCCAGCAGTGAAGGGACTAGCGGGCAGCGTGCGTCCGAGCAGTACTTC
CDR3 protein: CASSEGTSGQRASEQYF

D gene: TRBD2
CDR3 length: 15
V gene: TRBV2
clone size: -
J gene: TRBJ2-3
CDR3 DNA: TGTGCCAGCAGTGAAGGTAGCGGGTACACAGATACGCAGTATTTT
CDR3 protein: CASSEGSGYTDTQYF

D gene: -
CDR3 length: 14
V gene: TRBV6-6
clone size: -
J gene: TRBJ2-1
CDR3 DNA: TGTGCCACCAGTAGATCAGGGGTGGACAATGAGCAGTTCTTC
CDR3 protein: CATSRSGVDNEQFF

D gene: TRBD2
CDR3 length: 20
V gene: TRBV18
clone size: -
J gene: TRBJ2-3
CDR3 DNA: TGTGCCAGCTCACCCGTGACTAGCGGAGCAGGGGCATCGAGGACAGATACGCAGTATTTT
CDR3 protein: CASSPVTSGAGASRTDTQYF

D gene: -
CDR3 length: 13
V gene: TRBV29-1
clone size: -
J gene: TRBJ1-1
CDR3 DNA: TGCAGCGCTTGGGGGGGCGCGAGGGCTGAAGCTTTCTTT
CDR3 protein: CSAWGGARAEAFF